Each of the 10 T cell receptor beta chains below was sequenced from the same sample in a study of T cells after yellow fever vaccination. TCRdb called the 5' RACE reads again in MiXCR, with one record for every CDR3 protein. The data hold 200,000 to 250,000 distinct CDR3 sequences, with 6% to 7.5% observed a single time. This specimen consisted of CD4+ T cells sorted from PBMCs, obtained 15 days after the yellow fever booster vaccination. These receptors were collected from a young man who received the YFV17D yellow fever vaccine.

This clonotype was seen a handful of times. This chain joins TRBV7-2 and TRBJ1-1; D uncertain. Germline assignment: CDR1 SGHTA and CDR2 FQGNSA. V lost 3 bases and J lost 8, with 16 bases in between. CDR3 length: 14 residues. CDR3 in DNA: TGTGCCAGCAGCTTTCGAGACCGCGGTGAGGAAGCTTTCTTT. Its translation is CASSFRDRGEEAFF.

This clonotype has at least ten counts. This chain joins TRBV28 and TRBJ2-5; no clear D gene. This CDR3 region has 14 residues. Germline loops: CDR1 MDHEN, CDR2 SYDVKM. Trimming left V 6 bases short and J 9 bases short, with 20 bases between. The CDR3 DNA follows: TGTGCCAGCAGAACCCATCTCCTTCAAGGCGCCCAGTACTTC. Amino acids: CASRTHLLQGAQYF. Complete variable domain (other parts from reference TRBV28 and TRBJ2-5): DVKVTQSSRYLVKRTGEKVFLECVQDMDHENMFWYRQDPGLGLRLIYFSYDVKMKEKGDIPEGYSVSREKKERFSLILESASTNQTSMYLCASRTHLLQGAQYFGPGTRLLVL.

In its sample, this clonotype was seen many times. This chain connects TRBV12-3 or TRBV12-4 to TRBJ2-7; D might be TRBD2 (6 bases). V lost 5 bases, J lost 9 bases, and 11 bases lay in between. This CDR3 is built from 11 residues. CDR3 bases: TGTGCCAGCAGTCTCGGGCGGGGGCAGTACTTC. As protein: CASSLGRGQYF.

This clonotype was seen a few times. CDR3 coding DNA: TGTGCCAGCAGCTTGATGGGGACGAACACTGAAGCTTTCTTT. It codes for CASSLMGTNTEAFF. The rearrangement links TRBV5-4 to TRBJ1-1; D is possibly TRBD1 (5 bases). Germline loops: CDR1 SGHNT, CDR2 YYREEE (reference sequence). This CDR3 has 14 amino acids. Trimming took off 1 base at V and 1 base at J, with 8 bases between the two ends.

This clonotype has more than one count but fewer than ten. The gene calls are TRBV28 and TRBJ2-7; D is undetermined. Germline V gene data show CDR1 as MDHEN and CDR2 as SYDVKM. The CDR3 loop spans 13 amino acids. V was pared by 7 bases and J by 6 bases, with 16 bases between. CDR3 sequence: CASTIATSIEQYF. CDR3 coding DNA: TGTGCCAGCACCATAGCCACTTCCATCGAGCAGTACTTC.

There are many counts of this clonotype. V is TRBV18 and J is TRBJ1-5; weak D call: TRBD1 (6 bases). Per germline, CDR1 KGHSH and CDR2 LQKENI. This CDR3 region has 16 residues. The V gene lost 4 bases and the J gene lost 1 base, with 14 bases spanning the gap. The CDR3 protein is CASSQGGPPSNQPQHF. For the CDR3, the DNA is TGTGCCAGCTCACAAGGGGGACCGCCGAGCAATCAGCCCCAGCATTTT.

This clonotype was recorded many times. This sequence joins TRBV5-1 and TRBJ1-2; D ambiguous. CDR1 is SGHRS and CDR2 is YFSETQ in the germline V gene. This CDR3 comprises 15 residues. V dropped 0 bases and J dropped 3 bases, with 12 bases sitting between them. As DNA, the CDR3 is TGCGCCAGCAGCTTGGCCGCGGAAGTAGACTATGGCTACACCTTC. Protein product: CASSLAAEVDYGYTF.

This clonotype has more than one count but fewer than ten. The chain couples TRBV21-1 to TRBJ2-5; the table's D call of TRBD2 was not tested on the DNA. TRBV21-1 is listed as a pseudogene. This CDR3 is built from 15 residues. CDR3 sequence: CASSNRRDRVETQYF. The CDR3 nucleotides read TGTGCCAGCAGCAACAGGAGGGATCGGGTAGAGACCCAGTACTTC.

This clonotype was seen repeatedly, ten times or more. The J gene is TRBJ1-1, the V gene TRBV5-1; D ambiguous. There are 17 residues in the CDR3. CDR1 and CDR2 from the germline V gene are SGHRS and YFSETQ. Between the trimmed V and J ends, which lost 0 bases and 1 base, there was a span of 16 bases. Written as DNA, the CDR3 is TGCGCCAGCAGCTTGGTTTTAGGGAGGATTGGGAACACTGAAGCTTTCTTT. This encodes CASSLVLGRIGNTEAFF.

The table lists this clonotype with a few counts. The genes are TRBV20-1 and TRBJ2-5; D not certain. V lost 1 base and J 5 bases, leaving 8 bases between the germline ends. The germline V gene encodes CDR1 DFQATT and CDR2 SNEGSKA (reference sequence). This CDR3 is 12 amino acids long. This CDR3 reads CSARVGFETQYF. The CDR3 nucleotides read TGCAGTGCTAGAGTGGGGTTCGAGACCCAGTACTTC.